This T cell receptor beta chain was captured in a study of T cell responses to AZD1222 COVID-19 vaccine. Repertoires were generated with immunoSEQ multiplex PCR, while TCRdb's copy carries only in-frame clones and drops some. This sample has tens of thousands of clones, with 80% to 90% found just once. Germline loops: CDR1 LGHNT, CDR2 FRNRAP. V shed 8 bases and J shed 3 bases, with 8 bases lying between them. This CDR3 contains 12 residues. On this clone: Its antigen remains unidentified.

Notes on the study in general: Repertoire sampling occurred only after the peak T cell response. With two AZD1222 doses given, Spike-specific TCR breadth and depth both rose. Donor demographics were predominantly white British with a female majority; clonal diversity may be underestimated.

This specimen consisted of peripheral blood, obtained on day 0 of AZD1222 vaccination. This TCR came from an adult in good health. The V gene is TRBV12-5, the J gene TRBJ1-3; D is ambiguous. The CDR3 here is CASSRSGNTIYF. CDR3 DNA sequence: TGTGCTAGTAGTAGGAGTGGAAACACCATATATTTT.